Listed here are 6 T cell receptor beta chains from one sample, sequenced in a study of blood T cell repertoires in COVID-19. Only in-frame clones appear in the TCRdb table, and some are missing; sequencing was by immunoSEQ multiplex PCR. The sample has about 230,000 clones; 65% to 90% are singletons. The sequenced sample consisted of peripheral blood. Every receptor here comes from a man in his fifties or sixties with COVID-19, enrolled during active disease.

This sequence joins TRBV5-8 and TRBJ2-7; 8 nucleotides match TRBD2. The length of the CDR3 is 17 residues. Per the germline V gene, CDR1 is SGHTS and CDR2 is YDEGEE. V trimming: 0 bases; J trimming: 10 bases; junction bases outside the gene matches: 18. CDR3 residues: CASSLVAHSGSGKSQYF. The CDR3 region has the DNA TGTGCCAGCAGCTTGGTTGCTCATTCGGGTAGCGGGAAGTCCCAGTACTTC. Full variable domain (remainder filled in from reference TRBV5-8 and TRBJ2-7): EAGVTQSPTHLIKTRGQQATLRCSPISGHTSVYWYQQALGLGLQFLLWYDEGEERNRGNFPPRFSGRQFPNYSSELNVNALELEDSALYLCASSLVAHSGSGKSQYFGPGTRLTVT.

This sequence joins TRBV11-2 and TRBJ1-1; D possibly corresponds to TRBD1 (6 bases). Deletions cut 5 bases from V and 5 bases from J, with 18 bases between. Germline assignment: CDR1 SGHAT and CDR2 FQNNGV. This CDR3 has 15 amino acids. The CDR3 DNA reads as TGTGCCAGCAGCGCATCAGGGGACGTGGGAACTGAAGCTTTCTTT. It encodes CASSASGDVGTEAFF. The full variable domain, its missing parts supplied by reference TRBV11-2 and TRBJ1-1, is EAGVAQSPRYKIIEKRQSVAFWCNPISGHATLYWYQQILGQGPKLLIQFQNNGVVDDSQLPKDRFSAERLKGVDSTLKIQPAKLEDSAVYLCASSASGDVGTEAFFGQGTRLTVV.

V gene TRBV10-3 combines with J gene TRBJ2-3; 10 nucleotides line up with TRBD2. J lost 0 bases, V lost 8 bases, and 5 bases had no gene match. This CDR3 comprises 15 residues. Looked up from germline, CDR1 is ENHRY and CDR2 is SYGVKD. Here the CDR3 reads CAIGGLATSTDTQYF. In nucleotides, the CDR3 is TGTGCCATCGGGGGACTAGCGACTAGCACAGATACGCAGTATTTT.

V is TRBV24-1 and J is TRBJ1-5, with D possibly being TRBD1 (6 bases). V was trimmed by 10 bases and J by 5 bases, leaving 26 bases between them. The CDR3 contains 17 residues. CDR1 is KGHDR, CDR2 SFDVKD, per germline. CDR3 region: CATSPGARDPTDQPQHF. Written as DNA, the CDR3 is TGTGCCACAAGCCCAGGGGCCAGGGACCCTACAGATCAGCCCCAGCATTTT.

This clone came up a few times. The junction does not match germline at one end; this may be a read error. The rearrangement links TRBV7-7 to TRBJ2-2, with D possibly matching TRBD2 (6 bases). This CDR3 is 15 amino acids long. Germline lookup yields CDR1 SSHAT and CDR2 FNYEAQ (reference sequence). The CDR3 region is CASSPWGVDTGELFF. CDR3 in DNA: TGTGCTAGCAGCCCTTGGGGGGTGGACACCGGGGAGCTGTTTTTT. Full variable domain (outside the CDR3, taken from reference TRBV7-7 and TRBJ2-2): GAGVSQSPRYKVTKRGQDVTLRCDPISSHATLYWYQQALGQGPEFLTYFNYEAQPDKSGLPSDRFSAERPEGSISTLTIQRTEQRDSAMYRCASSPWGVDTGELFFGEGSRLTVL.

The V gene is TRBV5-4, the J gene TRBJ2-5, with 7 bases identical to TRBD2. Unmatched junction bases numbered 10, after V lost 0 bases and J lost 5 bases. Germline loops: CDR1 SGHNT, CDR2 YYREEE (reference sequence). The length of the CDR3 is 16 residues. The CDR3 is CASSLAGLDPRETQYF. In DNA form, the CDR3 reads TGTGCCAGCAGCTTGGCCGGACTAGACCCCAGGGAGACCCAGTACTTC.